These T cell receptor beta chains were read from a single sample in a study of T cells in localized non-small cell lung cancer. TCRdb's table, derived via immunoSEQ multiplex PCR, lists solely in-frame clones and lacks some. The sample contains about 72,000 clones, about 83% of which appear only once. This sample comprised peripheral blood, obtained before any cancer treatment. The source is a female donor older than 55 with stage I lung adenocarcinoma. CDR3s include the opening cysteine and the closing phenylalanine or tryptophan. D genes are given only for firm matches. Only part of the rows carry a size: once, few, many, or a class if the clone is expanded.

CASSQSGGVYNEQFF,TGTGCCAGCAGTCAAAGCGGGGGGGTATACAATGAGCAGTTCTTC,15,-,TRBV6-1,TRBD2,TRBJ2-1
CASPQGVGCQPQHF,TGTGCCAGCCCCCAGGGAGTTGGTTGTCAGCCCCAGCATTTT,14,-,TRBV27,-,TRBJ1-5
CASSLEGASNQPQHF,TGCGCCAGCAGCTTGGAGGGAGCAAGCAATCAGCCCCAGCATTTT,15,few,TRBV5-1,-,TRBJ1-5
CASSSPQGTQYF,TGTGCCAGCAGCTCCCCACAGGGGACCCAGTACTTC,12,-,TRBV6-5,-,TRBJ2-5
CASSPAPDRNYGYTF,TGTGCCAGCTCCCCTGCCCCAGACCGTAACTATGGCTACACCTTC,15,-,TRBV18,-,TRBJ1-2
CASSESGVNEQFF,TGCGCCAGCAGTGAGTCGGGGGTCAATGAGCAGTTCTTC,13,-,TRBV10-1,-,TRBJ2-1
CASSAQSSYNEQFF,TGTGCCAGCAGTGCGCAAAGCTCCTACAATGAGCAGTTCTTC,14,-,TRBV2,-,TRBJ2-1
CAAGQGAVGTGYTF,TGTGCCGCAGGACAGGGGGCGGTCGGGACTGGTTACACCTTC,14,-,TRBV30,TRBD1,TRBJ1-2
CASSVTGGGGYEKLFF,TGTGCCAGCAGCGTGACAGGGGGCGGAGGGTATGAAAAACTGTTTTTT,16,-,TRBV9,TRBD1,TRBJ1-4
CASSLGGLRTEAFF,TGTGCCAGCAGTTTAGGGGGTTTAAGAACTGAAGCTTTCTTT,14,-,TRBV27,-,TRBJ1-1
CASRIKGRIDTEAFF,TGTGCCAGCCGCATAAAGGGACGGATAGACACTGAAGCTTTCTTT,15,-,TRBV13,-,TRBJ1-1
CASSQVPGSAYNEQFF,TGTGCCAGCAGCCAAGTGCCCGGGAGCGCCTACAATGAGCAGTTCTTC,16,-,TRBV14,-,TRBJ2-1
CASSYGQLNTEAFF,TGTGCCAGCAGCTACGGACAGTTGAACACTGAAGCTTTCTTT,14,-,TRBV11-3,-,TRBJ1-1
CASRNGPSGNTIYF,TGTGCCAGTAGGAACGGACCTTCTGGAAACACCATATATTTT,14,-,TRBV19,-,TRBJ1-3
CSVCQLKGGLYTDTQYF,TGCAGCGTTTGTCAGTTAAAGGGAGGGCTTTACACAGATACGCAGTATTTT,17,-,TRBV29-1,TRBD2,TRBJ2-3
CASSLGFRSSTDTQYF,TGTGCCAGCAGCTTGGGTTTTCGGTCTAGCACAGATACGCAGTATTTT,16,-,TRBV5-6,-,TRBJ2-3
CASSSRRSSYNEQFF,TGCGCCAGCAGCTCAAGAAGGAGCTCCTACAATGAGCAGTTCTTC,15,once,TRBV5-1,-,TRBJ2-1
CASSLSSDRYQPQHF,TGTGCCAGCAGTTTGTCCTCGGACAGATATCAGCCCCAGCATTTT,15,-,TRBV28,-,TRBJ1-5
CASRPGDTLRTSFF,TGTGCCAGCAGACCCGGGGACACCCTGCGTACGTCTTTCTTT,14,-,TRBV28,-,TRBJ1-1
CASSQGDYGYTF,TGTGCCAGTAGCCAGGGAGACTATGGCTACACCTTC,12,-,TRBV19,-,TRBJ1-2
CASSPANNYGYTF,TGTGCCAGCAGTCCCGCCAATAACTATGGCTACACCTTC,13,-,TRBV27,-,TRBJ1-2
CASSHTLETSGRRSSYEQYF,TGCGCCAGCAGCCATACACTAGAAACTAGCGGGAGGCGATCCTCCTACGAGCAGTACTTC,20,-,TRBV4-1,TRBD2,TRBJ2-7
CASSLDGTVDNEQFF,TGTGCCAGCAGCTTAGATGGGACCGTCGACAATGAGCAGTTCTTC,15,-,TRBV7-8,-,TRBJ2-1
CASSQDSQANEQYF,TGCGCCAGCAGCCAAGATTCCCAGGCCAACGAGCAGTACTTC,14,-,TRBV4-3,-,TRBJ2-7
CASSLAGNGEQYF,TGTGCCAGCAGCCTAGCGGGAAACGGCGAGCAGTACTTC,13,-,TRBV28,TRBD2,TRBJ2-7
CASSLDGGSAYNEQFF,TGTGCCAGCAGCTTAGATGGCGGGAGTGCCTACAATGAGCAGTTCTTC,16,-,TRBV7-3,TRBD2,TRBJ2-1
CASSLALTLSTAGNTIYF,TGTGCCAGCAGCTTAGCCCTCACCCTATCAACGGCTGGAAACACCATATATTTT,18,-,TRBV11-2,-,TRBJ1-3
CASSVATGATGELFF,TGTGCCAGCAGCGTTGCGACGGGAGCCACCGGGGAGCTGTTTTTT,15,-,TRBV9,-,TRBJ2-2
CAWSTRQGGYEQFF,TGTGCCTGGAGCACACGACAGGGAGGCTATGAGCAGTTCTTC,14,-,TRBV30,-,TRBJ2-1
CSVLRAKNTGELFF,TGCAGCGTGCTGAGGGCCAAGAACACCGGGGAGCTGTTTTTT,14,-,TRBV29-1,-,TRBJ2-2
CASSLAVLAGPTDTQYF,TGTGCCAGCAGCTTGGCCGTCCTAGCGGGGCCCACAGATACGCAGTATTTT,17,once,TRBV5-4,TRBD2,TRBJ2-3
CASSVDPGGTQYF,TGTGCCAGCAGCGTAGACCCGGGTGGGACCCAGTACTTC,13,-,TRBV9,-,TRBJ2-5
CASSSPLTGDSTDTQYF,TGCGCCAGCAGCTCCCCTCTGACAGGGGATAGCACAGATACGCAGTATTTT,17,-,TRBV5-1,TRBD1,TRBJ2-3
CAWGQGGNTEAFF,TGTGCCTGGGGACAGGGCGGGAACACTGAAGCTTTCTTT,13,few,TRBV30,TRBD1,TRBJ1-1
CASSQEGLRYSYSNQPQHF,TGTGCCAGCAGCCAAGAAGGGCTCCGGTACAGCTATAGCAATCAGCCCCAGCATTTT,19,-,TRBV14,-,TRBJ1-5
CASSVIVGDPSNQPQHF,TGTGCCAGCAGTGTGATAGTGGGGGATCCTAGCAATCAGCCCCAGCATTTT,17,-,TRBV2,-,TRBJ1-5
CASSVEGVASSYEQYF,TGTGCCAGCAGCGTAGAGGGGGTGGCATCCTCCTACGAGCAGTACTTC,16,-,TRBV9,-,TRBJ2-7
CASSPSGGSYEQYF,TGTGCCAGCTCACCCTCAGGGGGCTCCTACGAGCAGTACTTC,14,few,TRBV18,TRBD1,TRBJ2-7
CASSPIDSHEQFF,TGTGCCAGCTCACCGATCGATAGCCATGAGCAGTTCTTC,13,-,TRBV18,-,TRBJ2-1
CASSTAGTRNEQYF,TGTGCCAGTAGTACCGCTGGGACTAGAAACGAGCAGTACTTC,14,-,TRBV19,TRBD2,TRBJ2-7
CASSLMRSYTF,TGTGCCAGCAGCTTAATGAGAAGCTACACCTTC,11,few,TRBV5-4,-,TRBJ1-2
CASTTGGGQGLEQYF,TGTGCCAGCACCACCGGAGGGGGGCAGGGTTTGGAGCAGTATTTT,15,-,TRBV7-2,-,TRBJ2-3
CASSMGGTEAFF,TGTGCCAGTAGTATGGGGGGGACTGAAGCTTTCTTT,12,-,TRBV19,-,TRBJ1-1
CASSLATGLSGNTIYF,TGTGCCAGCAGCTTAGCTACGGGGCTGTCTGGAAACACCATATATTTT,16,-,TRBV11-2,-,TRBJ1-3
CAIRDRATGVYNEQFF,TGTGCCATCAGGGACCGCGCGACAGGGGTGTACAATGAGCAGTTCTTC,16,-,TRBV10-3,TRBD1,TRBJ2-1
CAIRGLAGESYEQYF,TGTGCCATCAGGGGACTAGCGGGAGAGTCCTACGAGCAGTACTTC,15,once,TRBV10-3,TRBD2,TRBJ2-7
CASSLDRGTNEKLFF,TGTGCCAGCAGCTTGGACAGGGGTACTAATGAAAAACTGTTTTTT,15,-,TRBV5-6,TRBD1,TRBJ1-4
CASSFGQGLGTEAFF,TGCGCCAGCAGTTTTGGACAGGGTCTGGGCACTGAAGCTTTCTTT,15,-,TRBV5-1,TRBD1,TRBJ1-1
CASTPRDRGVTGELFF,TGTGCCAGTACCCCCAGGGACAGGGGGGTCACCGGGGAGCTGTTTTTT,16,-,TRBV19,TRBD1,TRBJ2-2